This passage covers 32 T cell receptor beta chains from one sample sequenced in a study of CD8+ T cells in alopecia areata. As for treatment: oral pan-JAK inhibitor, 5-10 mg twice daily. Investigators isolated RNA and reverse transcribed it into cDNA to act as the sequencing template. Clones were sequenced by immunoSEQ multiplex PCR, and TCRdb holds only the in-frame ones, with some missing. The sample shows around 97,000 clones, around 86% of them seen only once. This material consisted of CD8+ T cells sorted from blood, taken at approximately week 30, from a patient treated with tofacitinib. These receptors all come from a human donor with alopecia areata.

The chain couples TRBV29-1 to TRBJ1-2, with D uncertain. Deletions cut 2 bases from V and 5 bases from J, with 12 bases between. Germline-derived CDR1 and CDR2 are SQVTM and ANQGSEA. The CDR3 is made up of 13 amino acids. CDR3 sequence: CSVEPTGDYGYTF. As DNA, the CDR3 is TGCAGCGTTGAACCCACTGGGGATTATGGCTACACCTTC.

The V gene is TRBV19, the J gene TRBJ2-7; D is possibly TRBD2 (6 bases). Germline CDR1 LNHDA, CDR2 SQIVND (reference sequence). The CDR3 spans 14 residues. The germline V and J ends were trimmed by 1 base and 1 base, with 8 bases remaining between them. The CDR3 DNA is TGTGCCAGTAGTATAGCCGGGGGATCCTACGAGCAGTACTTC. Translating it yields CASSIAGGSYEQYF.

The chain employs TRBV6-5 and TRBJ2-3; tentative D call: TRBD2 (6 bases). CDR1 is MNHEY and CDR2 is SVGAGI in the germline V gene. This CDR3 has 15 residues. With 3 bases removed from V and 1 base from J, the gap between germline ends came to 11 bases. The CDR3: CASSYQGLGTDTQYF. CDR3 bases: TGTGCCAGCAGTTATCAGGGACTCGGCACAGATACGCAGTATTTT.

This chain joins TRBV30 and TRBJ1-2; D not resolved. CDR3 length: 12 residues. The germline gives CDR1 GTSNPN, CDR2 SVGIG (reference sequence). V was cut by 1 base and J by 8 bases, with 11 bases left in between. CDR3 sequence (DNA): TGTGCCTGGAGTGGCGAGGCCGTAGGCTACACCTTC. Residues: CAWSGEAVGYTF.

This clone was recorded once. This sequence joins TRBV9 and TRBJ2-1, with TRBD2 identical over 8 bases. The CDR3 runs 15 residues. Germline values: CDR1 SGDLS, CDR2 YYNGEE. V lost 0 bases, J lost 8 bases, and 7 bases stayed unmatched. CDR3 nucleotide sequence: TGTGCCAGCAGCGTAGCTGGGACTAGTCTAGATGAGCAGTTCTTC. This encodes CASSVAGTSLDEQFF.

This chain joins TRBV23-1 and TRBJ1-1, with a weak D call TRBD1 (6 bases). TRBV23-1 is an open reading frame whose function is uncertain. The V and J ends lost 4 bases and 2 bases respectively, with 14 bases between them. The CDR3 consists of 15 residues. DNA of the CDR3: TGCGCCAGCAGTCTCCTCGGGACAAATAACACTGAAGCTTTCTTT. Its translation: CASSLLGTNNTEAFF.

V is TRBV7-7 and J is TRBJ2-7; D call uncertain. Trimming removed 1 base from V and 5 bases from J, with 15 bases in between. The CDR3 length is 15 residues. Per the germline V gene, CDR1 is SSHAT and CDR2 is FNYEAQ (reference sequence). CDR3 residues: CASSLEGLSWDEQYF. The DNA for the CDR3 is TGTGCCAGCAGCTTAGAGGGCCTCTCCTGGGACGAGCAGTACTTC.

This clone showed up just once. The J gene is TRBJ1-2, the V gene TRBV29-1; D gene ambiguous. Between the trimmed V and J ends, which lost 0 bases and 7 bases, there was a span of 12 bases. Germline V gives CDR1 SQVTM, CDR2 ANQGSEA. The CDR3 is made up of 13 amino acids. CDR3 residues: CSVEDPRLGGYTF. Here the CDR3 DNA reads TGCAGCGTTGAAGATCCGAGGCTAGGTGGCTACACCTTC. Together with reference TRBV29-1 and TRBJ1-2, the CDR3 gives the full variable domain: SAVISQKPSRDICQRGTSLTIQCQVDSQVTMMFWYRQQPGQSLTLIATANQGSEATYESGFVIDKFPISRPNLTFSTLTVSNMSPEDSSIYLCSVEDPRLGGYTFGSGTRLTVV.

This chain links TRBV25-1 with TRBJ1-2, with no clear D. Germline-derived CDR1 and CDR2 are MGHDK and SYGVNS. This CDR3 has 14 amino acids. Trimming removed 1 base at V and 4 bases at J, with 10 bases between. Here the CDR3 reads CASSELGSGYGYTF. CDR3 bases: TGTGCCAGCAGTGAATTAGGCAGCGGCTATGGCTACACCTTC.

V and J are TRBV27 and TRBJ2-1, with TRBD2 identical over 12 bases. Germline assignment: CDR1 MNHEY and CDR2 SMNVEV (reference sequence). The CDR3 spans 12 residues. J was trimmed by 15 bases and V by 8 bases; bases with no gene match: 8. This CDR3 is CASLAGGLPPFF. Here the CDR3 DNA reads TGTGCCAGCCTAGCGGGGGGGCTGCCCCCGTTCTTC.

V gene TRBV11-2 combines with J gene TRBJ1-4; 7 nucleotides align to TRBD1. Per germline, CDR1 SGHAT and CDR2 FQNNGV. This CDR3 comprises 15 residues. V shed 5 bases, J shed 2 bases, and the junction held 5 bases outside the gene matches. CDR3 amino acids: CASSPTTGTNEKLFF. The CDR3, as DNA: TGTGCCAGCAGCCCCACGACAGGGACTAATGAAAAACTGTTTTTT.

The rearrangement uses TRBV13 and TRBJ2-7, with D perhaps matching TRBD2 (6 bases). Germline CDR1 reads PRHDT; CDR2 reads FYEKMQ (reference sequence). CDR3 length: 12 residues. Trimming removed 2 bases at V and 6 bases at J, with 8 bases between. Here the CDR3 reads CASSLTTSEQYF. The CDR3 DNA reads as TGTGCCAGCAGCTTAACGACTAGCGAGCAGTACTTC.

The chain uses TRBV29-1 and TRBJ2-1; the D gene is possibly TRBD2 (5 bases). Germline V gene data show CDR1 as SQVTM and CDR2 as ANQGSEA. V lost 7 bases to trimming and J lost 3 bases, with 22 bases between them. This CDR3 region has 16 residues. The chain's CDR3 is CSAALAGPMGYNEQFF. As DNA, the CDR3 is TGCAGCGCCGCGCTAGCTGGGCCTATGGGCTACAATGAGCAGTTCTTC.

The chain has TRBV30 and TRBJ2-7, with no clear D. Trimming pared 2 bases from V and 3 bases from J, leaving 11 bases between. The germline gives CDR1 GTSNPN, CDR2 SVGIG (reference sequence). The CDR3 loop spans 13 amino acids. DNA for the CDR3: TGTGCCTGGAGTCCAGGCCGGTTCTACGAGCAGTACTTC. Translating gives CAWSPGRFYEQYF. The whole variable domain, remainder taken from reference TRBV30 and TRBJ2-7, is SQTIHQWPATLVQPVGSPLSLECTVEGTSNPNLYWYRQAAGRGLQLLFYSVGIGQISSEVPQNLSASRPQDRQFILSSKKLLLSDSGFYLCAWSPGRFYEQYFGPGTRLTVT.

The CDR3 DNA follows: TGTGCCAGCAGCTTAATTGATAACAGAGGCTACGAGCAGTACTTC. It specifies CASSLIDNRGYEQYF. The rearrangement links TRBV7-9 to TRBJ2-7; the D is unclear. The CDR3 extends over 15 amino acids. The V gene's germline CDR1 is SEHNR and CDR2 FQNEAQ (reference sequence). Trimming took 2 bases from V and 3 from J, leaving 14 bases between them.

The V call is TRBV19, the J call TRBJ2-6; D is unclear. Trimming removed 3 bases from V and 0 bases from J, with 6 bases in between. The CDR3 runs to 15 residues. Germline V gives CDR1 LNHDA, CDR2 SQIVND (reference sequence). CDR3 DNA sequence: TGTGCCAGTAGTATTCTTCCCTCTGGGGCCAACGTCCTGACTTTC. Its protein product is CASSILPSGANVLTF.

The CDR3 protein is CASSADLLETQYF. For the CDR3, the DNA is TGTGCCAGCAGCGCGGATCTATTAGAGACCCAGTACTTC. The rearrangement links TRBV9 to TRBJ2-5; D not resolved. Trimming removed 3 bases from V and 4 bases from J, with 10 bases in between. The CDR3 has 13 amino acids. Per germline, CDR1 SGDLS and CDR2 YYNGEE.

The rearrangement uses TRBV10-3 and TRBJ2-1, with 8 nucleotides matching TRBD2. J was trimmed by 0 bases and V by 4 bases; bases with no gene match: 5. CDR3 length: 16 residues. Germline CDR1 ENHRY, CDR2 SYGVKD. Here the CDR3 reads CAISGNSGISYNEQFF. For the CDR3, the DNA is TGTGCCATCAGTGGGAATAGCGGGATCTCCTACAATGAGCAGTTCTTC.

This rearrangement joins TRBV11-2 to TRBJ1-5, with 10 bases that match TRBD1. J gave up 6 bases and V 5 bases, and 10 bases lay outside the gene matches. Germline CDR1 SGHAT, CDR2 FQNNGV. The CDR3 covers 16 residues. The CDR3 region is CASSPNAGTGVQPQHF. The CDR3 DNA reads TGTGCCAGCAGCCCGAATGCCGGGACAGGGGTTCAGCCCCAGCATTTT.

The chain is built from TRBV7-9 and TRBJ2-7, with TRBD1 identical over 11 bases. The CDR3 runs 16 residues. V was pared by 4 bases and J by 1 base, with 6 bases of the junction left unmatched. The germline gives CDR1 SEHNR, CDR2 FQNEAQ (reference sequence). Here the CDR3 reads CASSYPGQGVSYEQYF. CDR3 DNA: TGTGCCAGCAGCTACCCGGGACAGGGGGTATCCTACGAGCAGTACTTC.

The rearrangement joins TRBV29-1 to TRBJ2-6; TRBD1 is a possible D gene (5 bases). Looked up from germline, CDR1 is SQVTM and CDR2 is ANQGSEA. Trimming shortened V by 4 bases and J by 0 bases, and 10 bases separated the two germline ends. The CDR3 covers 15 residues. CDR3 sequence: CSVAGRTSGANVLTF. DNA for the CDR3: TGCAGCGTTGCAGGGCGGACCTCTGGGGCCAACGTCCTGACTTTC.

This chain connects TRBV30 to TRBJ2-5, with D unclear. Per germline, CDR1 GTSNPN and CDR2 SVGIG (reference sequence). The CDR3 spans 12 residues. V was pared by 0 bases and J by 7 bases, with 9 bases between. In nucleotides, the CDR3 is TGTGCCTGGAGTGTAGTAACTGTGACCCAGTACTTC. It encodes CAWSVVTVTQYF.

The chain is built from TRBV5-4 and TRBJ2-2; perhaps TRBD1 as D (5 bases). There are 15 residues in the CDR3. CDR1 and CDR2 from the germline V gene are SGHNT and YYREEE (reference sequence). With 0 bases removed from V and 2 bases from J, the gap between germline ends came to 8 bases. This CDR3 reads CASSLEQENTGELFF. The CDR3 DNA sequence: TGTGCCAGCAGCTTGGAACAGGAAAACACCGGGGAGCTGTTTTTT.

The rearrangement joins TRBV7-6 to TRBJ2-5, with 10 bases lining up with TRBD2. Matching the DNA end better, TRBJ2-7 makes the J call doubtful. Looked up from germline, CDR1 is SGHVS and CDR2 is FNYEAQ. CDR3 length: 16 residues. CDR3 loop: CASSDSGAGGIYEQYF. For the CDR3, the DNA is TGTGCCAGCAGCGACTCGGGAGCGGGAGGGATCTACGAGCAGTACTTC.

The genes are TRBV4-1 and TRBJ2-1; 9 positions match TRBD2. The V gene's germline CDR1 is MGHRA and CDR2 YSYEKL. The V and J ends lost 0 bases and 13 bases, in that order; junction bases with no gene match: 10. The CDR3 is 15 residues long. CDR3 DNA sequence: TGCGCCAGCAGCCAAGATCCGGGACTAGCCTGGGTTCAGTTCTTC. It translates to CASSQDPGLAWVQFF.

This chain joins TRBV4-1 and TRBJ2-1; either TRBD1 or TRBD2 may supply D (6 bases each). V lost 0 bases and J 4 bases, leaving 28 bases between the germline ends. The germline CDR1 and CDR2 sequences are MGHRA and YSYEKL. The CDR3 sequence is 21 residues long. CDR3 DNA sequence: TGCGCCAGCAGCCAAGATAATAACCCCTCCCCCGGGACACGGGAGTACAATGAGCAGTTCTTC. This gives the protein CASSQDNNPSPGTREYNEQFF.

V is TRBV27 and J is TRBJ2-7; perhaps TRBD2 as D (5 bases). Germline V gene data show CDR1 as MNHEY and CDR2 as SMNVEV (reference sequence). The V end was cut by 2 bases, the J end by 1 base, with 6 bases between. CDR3 length: 13 amino acids. The CDR3 DNA reads as TGTGCCAGCAGTTTAGGACTTTCCTACGAGCAGTACTTC. Translation gives CASSLGLSYEQYF.

The chain links TRBV29-1 to TRBJ2-7; a weak D match, TRBD1 (5 bases). This CDR3 is 13 amino acids long. Germline V gene sequence: CDR1 SQVTM, CDR2 ANQGSEA. The germline V and J ends were trimmed by 5 bases and 4 bases, with 15 bases remaining between them. CDR3: CSVFDSRVYEQYF. The CDR3 DNA sequence: TGCAGCGTTTTTGACTCCAGGGTGTACGAGCAGTACTTC.

The genes are TRBV2 and TRBJ2-7; 8 nucleotides align to TRBD2. J lost 4 bases, V lost 3 bases, and 5 bases had no gene match. CDR3 length: 14 amino acids. Germline assignment: CDR1 SNHLY and CDR2 FYNNEI. The CDR3 region has the DNA TGTGCCAGCAGTGATCGACTAGCGCTTTACGAGCAGTACTTC. Its protein is CASSDRLALYEQYF.

The V call is TRBV4-1, the J call TRBJ2-1, with D unresolved. Germline CDR1 MGHRA, CDR2 YSYEKL. This CDR3 has 15 residues. Trimming removed 3 bases from V and 0 bases from J, with 9 bases in between. The CDR3 region has the DNA TGCGCCAGCAGCCACGACGTCAGCTCCTACAATGAGCAGTTCTTC. It translates to CASSHDVSSYNEQFF.

Only a few counts were recorded for this clone. The V gene is TRBV4-1, the J gene TRBJ2-1; possibly TRBD1 for D (5 bases). Per germline, CDR1 MGHRA and CDR2 YSYEKL. The CDR3 spans 13 residues. Trimming removed 5 bases at V and 8 bases at J, with 13 bases between. CDR3 protein: CASSSSQGYEQFF. The CDR3 bases are TGCGCCAGCAGCTCGTCCCAGGGCTATGAGCAGTTCTTC.

This clone was recorded only once. The chain uses TRBV15 and TRBJ2-3; 11 nucleotides match TRBD1. Germline V CDR1 and CDR2: LNHNV, YYDKDF (reference sequence). The CDR3 runs 18 residues. Trimming at V came to 5 bases and at J to 3 bases, leaving 13 bases not matched to a gene. CDR3 sequence (DNA): TGTGCCACCAGCGGCGAATATCCGGGACAGGGGGTAACAGATACGCAGTATTTT. Protein sequence: CATSGEYPGQGVTDTQYF. The entire variable domain, with the rest obtained from reference TRBV15 and TRBJ2-3, is as follows: DAMVIQNPRYQVTQFGKPVTLSCSQTLNHNVMYWYQQKSSQAPKLLFHYYDKDFNNEADTPDNFQSRRPNTSFCFLDIRSPGLGDTAMYLCATSGEYPGQGVTDTQYFGPGTRLTVL.